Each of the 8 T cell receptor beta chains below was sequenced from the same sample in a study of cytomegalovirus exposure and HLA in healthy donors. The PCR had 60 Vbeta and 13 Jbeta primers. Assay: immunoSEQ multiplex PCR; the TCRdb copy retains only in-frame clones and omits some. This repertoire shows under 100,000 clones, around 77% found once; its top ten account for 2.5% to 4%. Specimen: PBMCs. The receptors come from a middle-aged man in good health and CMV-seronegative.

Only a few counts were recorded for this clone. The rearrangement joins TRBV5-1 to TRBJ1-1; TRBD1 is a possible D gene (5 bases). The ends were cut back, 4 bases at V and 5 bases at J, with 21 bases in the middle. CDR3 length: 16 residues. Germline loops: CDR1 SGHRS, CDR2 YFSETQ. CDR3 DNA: TGCGCCAGCAGCCCCCGCCATGGGGGGAGGGAAACTGAAGCTTTCTTT. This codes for CASSPRHGGRETEAFF.

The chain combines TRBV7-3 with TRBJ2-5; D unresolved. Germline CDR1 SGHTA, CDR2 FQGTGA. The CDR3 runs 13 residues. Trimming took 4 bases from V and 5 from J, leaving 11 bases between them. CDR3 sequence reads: CASSSTVRETQYF. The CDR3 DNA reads TGTGCCAGCAGCTCAACGGTGAGGGAGACCCAGTACTTC.

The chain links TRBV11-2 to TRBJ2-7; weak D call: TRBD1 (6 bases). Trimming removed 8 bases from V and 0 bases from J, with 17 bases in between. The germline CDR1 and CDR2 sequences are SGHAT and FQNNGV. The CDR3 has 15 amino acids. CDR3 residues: CASGPGTFYSYEQYF. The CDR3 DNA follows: TGTGCCAGCGGTCCCGGGACATTCTACTCCTACGAGCAGTACTTC.

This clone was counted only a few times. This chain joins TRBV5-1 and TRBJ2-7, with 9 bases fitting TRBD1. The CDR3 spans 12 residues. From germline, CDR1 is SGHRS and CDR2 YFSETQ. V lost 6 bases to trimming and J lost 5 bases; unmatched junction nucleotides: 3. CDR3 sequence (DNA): TGCGCCAGCAACAGGGGGCTCGACGAGCAGTACTTC. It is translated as CASNRGLDEQYF.

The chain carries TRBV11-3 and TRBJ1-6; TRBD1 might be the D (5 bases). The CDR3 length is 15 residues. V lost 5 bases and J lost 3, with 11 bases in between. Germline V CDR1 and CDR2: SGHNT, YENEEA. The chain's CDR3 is CASSPDRNYNSPLHF. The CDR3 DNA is TGTGCCAGCAGCCCAGACAGAAACTATAATTCACCCCTCCACTTT.

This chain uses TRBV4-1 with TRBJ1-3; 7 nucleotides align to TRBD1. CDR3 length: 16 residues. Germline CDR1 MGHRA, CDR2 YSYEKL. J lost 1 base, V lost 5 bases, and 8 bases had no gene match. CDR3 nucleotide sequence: TGCGCCAGCAGCTCCGGGACAGTATGGTCTGGAAACACCATATATTTT. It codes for CASSSGTVWSGNTIYF.

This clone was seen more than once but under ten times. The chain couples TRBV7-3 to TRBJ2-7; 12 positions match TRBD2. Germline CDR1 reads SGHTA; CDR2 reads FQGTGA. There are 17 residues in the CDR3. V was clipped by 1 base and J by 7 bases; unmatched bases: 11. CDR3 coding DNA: TGTGCCAGCAGCTTAATGGACGGACTAGCGGGGCGAAGGGAGCAGTACTTC. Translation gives CASSLMDGLAGRREQYF.

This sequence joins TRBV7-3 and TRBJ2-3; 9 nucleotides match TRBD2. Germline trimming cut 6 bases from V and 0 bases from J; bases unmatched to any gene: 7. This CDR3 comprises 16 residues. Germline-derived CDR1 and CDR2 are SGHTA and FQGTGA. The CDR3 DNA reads TGTGCCAGCAGTAGGGGCGGGGGGGCTAGCACAGATACGCAGTATTTT. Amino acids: CASSRGGGASTDTQYF.